Each of the 10 T cell receptor beta chains below was sequenced from the same sample in a study of blood T cell repertoires in COVID-19. The method was immunoSEQ multiplex PCR; TCRdb's version includes in-frame clones alone and lacks a portion of them. The table lists about 66,000 clones, about 88% of them singletons. Material for sequencing was peripheral blood. The receptors shown here come from a man between 65 and 85 years old with acute or convalescent COVID-19.

V usage is TRBV3-1 (or the pseudogene TRBV3-2) and J usage is TRBJ2-4; 9 positions agree with TRBD1. The V gene's germline CDR1 is LGHDT and CDR2 YNNKEL (reference sequence). V shed 2 bases, J shed 0 bases, and the junction held 8 bases outside the gene matches. This CDR3 spans 18 amino acids. CDR3 in DNA: TGTGCCAGCAGCCAAACGACAGGGGGGGATCTAGCCAAAAACATTCAGTACTTC. This codes for CASSQTTGGDLAKNIQYF.

Only one count was recorded for this clone. The V call is TRBV7-3, the J call TRBJ2-7; TRBD1 matches 9 bases. V gave up 5 bases and J gave up 3 bases; unmatched junction bases: 2. Germline CDR1 SGHTA, CDR2 FQGTGA. This CDR3 spans 13 amino acids. CDR3 coding DNA: TGTGCCAGCAGCCCGGGACAGGGCTACGAGCAGTACTTC. This gives the protein CASSPGQGYEQYF.

The chain recombines TRBV10-3 with TRBJ2-7, with D unclear. Deletions cut 3 bases from V and 5 bases from J, with 11 bases between. Looked up from germline, CDR1 is ENHRY and CDR2 is SYGVKD. There are 13 residues in the CDR3. CDR3 nucleotide sequence: TGTGCCATCAGTGAAGGTGGGCACCACGAGCAGTACTTC. The encoded protein is CAISEGGHHEQYF.

The chain links TRBV5-4 to TRBJ2-1; TRBD1 is a possible D gene (6 bases). From germline, CDR1 is SGHNT and CDR2 YYREEE (reference sequence). V gave up 3 bases and J gave up 9 bases, with 16 bases separating them. The CDR3 loop spans 14 amino acids. For the CDR3, the DNA is TGTGCCAGCAGCTGGTCAAGACAGGACGGTGAGCAGTTCTTC. Translation: CASSWSRQDGEQFF.

The chain is built from TRBV15 and TRBJ2-7; TRBD1 matches 8 bases. CDR3 length: 12 residues. V lost 3 bases to trimming and J lost 6 bases; unmatched junction nucleotides: 1. Germline V gene sequence: CDR1 LNHNV, CDR2 YYDKDF (reference sequence). CDR3: CATSRTGVEQYF. The CDR3 DNA reads TGTGCCACCAGCAGGACAGGGGTCGAGCAGTACTTC.

The chain has TRBV7-8 and TRBJ2-1; a possible D gene is TRBD2 (6 bases). The CDR3 sequence is 13 residues long. Germline V lookup: CDR1 SGHVS, CDR2 FQNEAQ. With 5 bases removed from V and 5 bases from J, the gap between germline ends came to 10 bases. Here the CDR3 DNA reads TGTGCCAGCAGCCTCGGGGAGGACAATGAGCAGTTCTTC. Its protein product is CASSLGEDNEQFF.

This chain connects TRBV6-2 or TRBV6-3 to TRBJ1-2; TRBD1 is a possible D gene (5 bases). CDR3 length equals 15 residues. Germline V gene sequence: CDR1 MNHEY, CDR2 SVGEGT. Trimming shortened V by 0 bases and J by 7 bases, and 15 bases separated the two germline ends. DNA for the CDR3: TGTGCCAGCAGTTACTCGGGCAGGGCCACGGCTGGCTACACCTTC. Residues: CASSYSGRATAGYTF.

This clone appeared a few times. The CDR3 DNA reads TGTGCCAGCATGGACAGACAATACGAGCAGTACTTC. This codes for CASMDRQYEQYF. V usage is TRBV2 and J usage is TRBJ2-7; perhaps TRBD1 as D (6 bases). V was shortened by 7 bases and J by 4 bases, with 11 bases between the two germline ends. Germline V gene data show CDR1 as SNHLY and CDR2 as FYNNEI. There are 12 residues in the CDR3.

CDR3 amino acids: CASSQAPRETYEQYF. In DNA, the CDR3 is TGCGCCAGCAGCCAAGCGCCTAGAGAGACCTACGAGCAGTACTTC. The chain carries TRBV4-3 and TRBJ2-7; D is unclear. Looked up from germline, CDR1 is LGHNA and CDR2 is YSLEER. This CDR3 region has 15 residues. Trimming removed 1 base from V and 2 bases from J, with 12 bases in between.

The chain joins TRBV15 to TRBJ1-3; unclear D gene. V was clipped by 9 bases and J by 4 bases, with 10 bases between them. The germline V gene encodes CDR1 LNHNV and CDR2 YYDKDF (reference sequence). CDR3 size: 12 residues. CDR3 amino acids: CATWAPGNTIYF. The CDR3 nucleotides are TGTGCCACATGGGCGCCCGGAAACACCATATATTTT.